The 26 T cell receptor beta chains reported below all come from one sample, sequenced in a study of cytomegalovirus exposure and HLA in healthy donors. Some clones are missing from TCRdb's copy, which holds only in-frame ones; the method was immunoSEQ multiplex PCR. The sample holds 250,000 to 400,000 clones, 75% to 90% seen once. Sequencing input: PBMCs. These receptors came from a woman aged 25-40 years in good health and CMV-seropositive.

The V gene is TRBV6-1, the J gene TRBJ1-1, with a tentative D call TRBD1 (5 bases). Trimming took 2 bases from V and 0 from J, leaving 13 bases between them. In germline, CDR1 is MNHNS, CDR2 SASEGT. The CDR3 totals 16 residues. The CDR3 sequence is CASSEFPGRLNTEAFF. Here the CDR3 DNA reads TGTGCCAGCAGTGAATTTCCAGGGAGGCTGAACACTGAAGCTTTCTTT.

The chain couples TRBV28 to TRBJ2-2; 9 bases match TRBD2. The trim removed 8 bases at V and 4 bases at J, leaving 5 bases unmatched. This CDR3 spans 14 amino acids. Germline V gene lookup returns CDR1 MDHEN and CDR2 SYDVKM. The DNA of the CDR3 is TGTGCCAGCGGGGGCGGGAGGGGCACCGGGGAGCTGTTTTTT. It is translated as CASGGGRGTGELFF.

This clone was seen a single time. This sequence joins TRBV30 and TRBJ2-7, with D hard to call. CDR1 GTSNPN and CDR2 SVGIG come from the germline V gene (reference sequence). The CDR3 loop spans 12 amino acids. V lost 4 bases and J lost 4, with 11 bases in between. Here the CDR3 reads CAWTPGRYEQYF. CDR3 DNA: TGTGCCTGGACTCCCGGAAGATACGAGCAGTACTTC. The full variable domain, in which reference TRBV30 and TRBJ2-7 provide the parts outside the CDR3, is SQTIHQWPATLVQPVGSPLSLECTVEGTSNPNLYWYRQAAGRGLQLLFYSVGIGQISSEVPQNLSASRPQDRQFILSSKKLLLSDSGFYLCAWTPGRYEQYFGPGTRLTVT.

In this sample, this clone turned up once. The CDR3 DNA follows: TGTGCCAGCAGTTACGAGGGGACGAGCAATCAGCCCCAGCATTTT. This codes for CASSYEGTSNQPQHF. The chain employs TRBV6-6 and TRBJ1-5, with D possibly matching TRBD1 (5 bases). This CDR3 spans 15 amino acids. Germline CDR1 is MNHNY and CDR2 is SVGAGI (reference sequence). V was shortened by 2 bases and J by 1 base, with 9 bases between the two germline ends.

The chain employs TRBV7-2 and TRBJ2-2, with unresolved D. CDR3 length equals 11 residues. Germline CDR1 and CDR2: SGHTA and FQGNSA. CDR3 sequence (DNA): TGTAGGGCGGTCGACACCGGGGAGCTGTTTTTT. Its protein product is CRAVDTGELFF.

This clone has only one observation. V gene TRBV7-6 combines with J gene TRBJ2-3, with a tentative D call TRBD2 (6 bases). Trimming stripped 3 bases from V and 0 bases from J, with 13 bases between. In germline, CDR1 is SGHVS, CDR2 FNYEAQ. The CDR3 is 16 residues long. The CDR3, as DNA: TGTGCCAGCAGCTTCCCTTCGGGGGAAAGCACAGATACGCAGTATTTT. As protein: CASSFPSGESTDTQYF.

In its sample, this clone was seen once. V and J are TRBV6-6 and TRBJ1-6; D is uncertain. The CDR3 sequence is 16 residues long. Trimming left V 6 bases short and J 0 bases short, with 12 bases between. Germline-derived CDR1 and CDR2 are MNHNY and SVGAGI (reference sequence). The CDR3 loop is CASSSRDNSYNSPLHF. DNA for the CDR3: TGTGCCAGCAGCTCAAGAGACAACTCCTATAATTCACCCCTCCACTTT.

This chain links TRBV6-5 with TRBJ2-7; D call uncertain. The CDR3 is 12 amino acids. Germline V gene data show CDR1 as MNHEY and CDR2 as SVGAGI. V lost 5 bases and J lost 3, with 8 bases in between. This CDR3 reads CASSADNYEQYF. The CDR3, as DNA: TGTGCCAGCAGTGCAGACAACTACGAGCAGTACTTC.

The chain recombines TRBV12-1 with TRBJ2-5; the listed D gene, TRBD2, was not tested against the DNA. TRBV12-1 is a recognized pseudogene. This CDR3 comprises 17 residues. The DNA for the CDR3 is TGTGCCAGCAGCCGAAAACACCCGGGGAAAAAGCAAGAGACCCAGTACTTC. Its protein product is CASSRKHPGKKQETQYF.

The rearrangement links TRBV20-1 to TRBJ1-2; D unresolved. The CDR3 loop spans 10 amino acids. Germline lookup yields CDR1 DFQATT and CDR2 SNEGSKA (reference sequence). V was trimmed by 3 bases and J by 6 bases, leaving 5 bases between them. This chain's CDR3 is CSASANGYTF. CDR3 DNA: TGCAGTGCTAGCGCAAATGGCTACACCTTC.

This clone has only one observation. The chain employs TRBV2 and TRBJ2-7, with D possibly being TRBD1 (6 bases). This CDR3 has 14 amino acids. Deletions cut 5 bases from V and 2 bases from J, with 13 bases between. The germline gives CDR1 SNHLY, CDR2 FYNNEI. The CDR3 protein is CASSPGTPPYEQYF. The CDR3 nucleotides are TGTGCCAGCAGTCCCGGGACACCCCCCTACGAGCAGTACTTC.

CDR3 region: CASSIRAGAGGTQYF. The CDR3 nucleotides read TGTGCCAGCAGTATAAGAGCGGGGGCCGGGGGGACCCAGTACTTC. The chain couples TRBV27 to TRBJ2-5; 8 nucleotides agree with TRBD2. The V segment lost 5 bases and the J segment 7 bases; nucleotides outside the gene matches: 12. There are 15 residues in the CDR3. In germline, CDR1 is MNHEY, CDR2 SMNVEV (reference sequence).

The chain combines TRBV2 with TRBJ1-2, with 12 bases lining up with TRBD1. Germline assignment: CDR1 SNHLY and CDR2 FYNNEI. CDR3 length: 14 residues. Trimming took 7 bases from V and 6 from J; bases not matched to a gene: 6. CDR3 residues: CASKLGQGADGYTF. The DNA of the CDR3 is TGTGCCAGCAAGCTGGGACAGGGGGCGGATGGCTACACCTTC. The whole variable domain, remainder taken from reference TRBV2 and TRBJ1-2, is EPEVTQTPSHQVTQMGQEVILRCVPISNHLYFYWYRQILGQKVEFLVSFYNNEISEKSEIFDDQFSVERPDGSNFTLKIRSTKLEDSAMYFCASKLGQGADGYTFGSGTRLTVV.

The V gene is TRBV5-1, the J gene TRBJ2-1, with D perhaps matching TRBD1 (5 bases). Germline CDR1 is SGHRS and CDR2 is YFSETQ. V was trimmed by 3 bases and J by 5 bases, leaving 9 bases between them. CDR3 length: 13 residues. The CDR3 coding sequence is TGCGCCAGCAGCTATTTGACAGACAATGAGCAGTTCTTC. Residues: CASSYLTDNEQFF.

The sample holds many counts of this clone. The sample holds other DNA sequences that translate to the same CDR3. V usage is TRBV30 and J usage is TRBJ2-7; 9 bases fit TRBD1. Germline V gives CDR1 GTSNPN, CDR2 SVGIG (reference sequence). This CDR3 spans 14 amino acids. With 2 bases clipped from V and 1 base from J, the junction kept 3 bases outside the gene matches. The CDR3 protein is CAWSTGTGSYEQYF. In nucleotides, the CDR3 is TGTGCCTGGAGTACCGGGACAGGGTCCTACGAGCAGTACTTC.

The CDR3: CSVSDETIEHTGELFF. In nucleotides, the CDR3 is TGCAGCGTTTCCGACGAAACTATCGAGCACACCGGGGAGCTGTTTTTT. The chain links TRBV29-1 to TRBJ2-2; D is undetermined. The CDR3 sequence is 16 residues long. Trimming cost V 5 bases and J 3 bases, with 19 bases left between them. Looked up from germline, CDR1 is SQVTM and CDR2 is ANQGSEA.

The CDR3 sequence: CASSSTPGHSYNEQFF. CDR3 sequence (DNA): TGTGCCAGCAGTTCAACCCCGGGACACTCCTACAATGAGCAGTTCTTC. The rearrangement links TRBV27 to TRBJ2-1; weak D call: TRBD1 (6 bases). This CDR3 has 16 amino acids. V dropped 4 bases and J dropped 0 bases, with 13 bases sitting between them. From germline, CDR1 is MNHEY and CDR2 SMNVEV (reference sequence).

CDR3 in DNA: TGTGCCAGCAGCTTAGGCCCAAGCAATCAGCCCCAGCATTTT. This encodes CASSLGPSNQPQHF. The chain links TRBV7-6 to TRBJ1-5; D call uncertain. V lost 1 base to trimming and J lost 1 base, with 5 bases between them. The CDR3 runs 14 residues. From germline, CDR1 is SGHVS and CDR2 FNYEAQ.

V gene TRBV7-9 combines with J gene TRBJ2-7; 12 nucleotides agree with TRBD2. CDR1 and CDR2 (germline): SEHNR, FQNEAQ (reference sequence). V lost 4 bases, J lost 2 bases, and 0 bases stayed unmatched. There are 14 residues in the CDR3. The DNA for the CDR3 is TGTGCCAGCAGCTGGACTAGCGGGACCTACGAGCAGTACTTC. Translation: CASSWTSGTYEQYF.

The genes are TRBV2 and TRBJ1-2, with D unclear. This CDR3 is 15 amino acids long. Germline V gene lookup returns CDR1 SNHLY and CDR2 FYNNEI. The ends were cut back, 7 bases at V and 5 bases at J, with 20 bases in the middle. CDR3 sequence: CASKGRSSTSYGYTF. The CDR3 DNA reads TGTGCCAGCAAAGGCAGATCCTCAACTTCGTATGGCTACACCTTC.

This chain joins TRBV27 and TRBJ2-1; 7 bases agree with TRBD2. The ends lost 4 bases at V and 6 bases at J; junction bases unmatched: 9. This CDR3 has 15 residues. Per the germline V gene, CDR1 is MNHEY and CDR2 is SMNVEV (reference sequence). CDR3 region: CASSSYGGKTNEQFF. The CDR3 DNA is TGTGCCAGCAGTTCTTACGGGGGGAAGACCAATGAGCAGTTCTTC.

The CDR3 DNA is TGTGCCAGCAGACCAGGGATAAATTCACCCCTCCACTTT. Translated, it gives CASRPGINSPLHF. The V gene is TRBV27, the J gene TRBJ1-6; possibly TRBD1 for D (5 bases). CDR1 is MNHEY, CDR2 SMNVEV, per germline (reference sequence). This CDR3 comprises 13 residues. V lost 6 bases and J lost 7, with 10 bases in between.

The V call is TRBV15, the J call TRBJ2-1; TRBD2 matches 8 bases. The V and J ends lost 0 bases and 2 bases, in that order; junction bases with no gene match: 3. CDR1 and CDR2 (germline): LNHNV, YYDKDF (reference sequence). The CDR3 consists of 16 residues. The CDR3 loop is CATSRDLLAAYNEQFF. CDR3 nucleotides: TGTGCCACCAGCAGAGATCTACTAGCGGCCTACAATGAGCAGTTCTTC.

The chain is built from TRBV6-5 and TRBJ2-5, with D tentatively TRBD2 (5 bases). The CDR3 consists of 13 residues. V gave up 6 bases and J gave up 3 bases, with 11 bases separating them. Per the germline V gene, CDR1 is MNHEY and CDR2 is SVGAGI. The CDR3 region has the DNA TGTGCCAGCAGAACAACGGGGAAAGAGACCCAGTACTTC. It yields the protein CASRTTGKETQYF.

In DNA form, the CDR3 reads TGTGCCAGCAGTGGCCGGTCGGAGACCCAGTACTTC. This sequence encodes CASSGRSETQYF. The chain links TRBV27 to TRBJ2-5; D gene uncertain. V shed 5 bases and J shed 5 bases, with 9 bases lying between them. The CDR3 is made up of 12 amino acids. Germline V gives CDR1 MNHEY, CDR2 SMNVEV (reference sequence).

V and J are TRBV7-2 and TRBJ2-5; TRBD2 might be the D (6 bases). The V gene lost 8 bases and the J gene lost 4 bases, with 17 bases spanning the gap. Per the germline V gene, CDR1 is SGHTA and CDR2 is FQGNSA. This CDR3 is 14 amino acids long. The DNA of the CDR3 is TGTGCCAGCGGTGATTGGGGGGTCGGAGAGACCCAGTACTTC. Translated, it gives CASGDWGVGETQYF.